This is a list of T cell receptor beta chains from one sample in a study of cytomegalovirus exposure and HLA in healthy donors. Profiling relied on immunoSEQ multiplex PCR, and the TCRdb table lists in-frame clones only, not all of them. The table records about 180,000 clones, approximately 80% of them present only once. Input material: PBMCs. The receptors shown here come from a woman aged 50 to 65 in good health and CMV-seropositive. The CDR3 runs from the conserved cysteine through the conserved F or W. The order of the fields is V gene, D gene, J gene, clone size, CDR3 DNA, CDR3 protein. The D gene is left open where the match is weak. Not every row has a clone size; where given, it reads once, few, many or a size class.

V: TRBV5-4; D: TRBD2; J: TRBJ2-1; size: -; DNA: TGTGCCAGCAGCTTGGCCGGCGGGAGCTCCTACAATGAGCAGTTCTTC; CDR3: CASSLAGGSSYNEQFF
V: TRBV9; D: TRBD1; J: TRBJ1-6; size: -; DNA: TGTGCCAGCAGCTCCGGGACAGGGTTTTATAATTCACCCCTCCACTTT; CDR3: CASSSGTGFYNSPLHF
V: TRBV7-2; D: -; J: TRBJ1-2; size: -; DNA: TGTGCCAGCAGAACTGGCTGGGGGAGGGATGGCTACACCTTC; CDR3: CASRTGWGRDGYTF
V: TRBV5-8; D: TRBD1; J: TRBJ1-4; size: -; DNA: TGTGCCAGCAGCCAGGGACAGGAGGTTGAAAAACTGTTTTTT; CDR3: CASSQGQEVEKLFF
V: TRBV29-1; D: TRBD2; J: TRBJ2-7; size: -; DNA: TGCAGCGTGGCTCGGGGGGAAGGCGACGAGCAGTACTTC; CDR3: CSVARGEGDEQYF
V: TRBV11-2; D: -; J: TRBJ1-1; size: -; DNA: TGTGCCAGCAGCCTAAGGGGGGGGTCCCCTGAAGCTTTCTTT; CDR3: CASSLRGGSPEAFF
V: TRBV28; D: -; J: TRBJ1-4; size: -; DNA: TGTGCCAGCAGTCCCCACGGGGGGGGGAATGAAAAACTGTTTTTT; CDR3: CASSPHGGGNEKLFF
V: TRBV5-1; D: TRBD1; J: TRBJ2-5; size: once; DNA: TGCGCCAGCAGAACCGGGACAGGGGGGGAGACCCAGTACTTC; CDR3: CASRTGTGGETQYF
V: TRBV27; D: TRBD2; J: TRBJ2-3; size: -; DNA: TGTGCCAGCAGTTTTTATGGACTAGCGGGAGGGCCGAACACAGATACGCAGTATTTT; CDR3: CASSFYGLAGGPNTDTQYF
V: TRBV2; D: TRBD1; J: TRBJ1-6; size: -; DNA: TGTGCCAGCAGTGCCGAGACAGGGCTTTCACCCCTCCACTTT; CDR3: CASSAETGLSPLHF
V: TRBV2; D: TRBD1; J: TRBJ1-4; size: few; DNA: TGTGCCAGCAGGGGGACAGGGGAAGAAAAACTGTTTTTT; CDR3: CASRGTGEEKLFF
V: TRBV7-8; D: TRBD1; J: TRBJ1-3; size: -; DNA: TGTGCCAGCAGCTTAGGCAGGGGGTCCTTCGGCTCTGGAAACACCATATATTTT; CDR3: CASSLGRGSFGSGNTIYF
V: TRBV2; D: -; J: TRBJ2-7; size: -; DNA: TGTGCCACGCGGGGAGATCATCTCTACGAGCAGTACTTC; CDR3: CATRGDHLYEQYF
V: TRBV25-1; D: TRBD1; J: TRBJ1-5; size: -; DNA: TGTGCCAGCGGAAGGACAGGGGAACGGGTCCAGCATTTT; CDR3: CASGRTGERVQHF
V: TRBV11-2; D: -; J: TRBJ2-1; size: -; DNA: TGTGCCAGCAGCCATGAGCCGTACAATGAGCAGTTCTTC; CDR3: CASSHEPYNEQFF
V: TRBV10-3; D: TRBD2; J: TRBJ2-7; size: -; DNA: TGTGCCATCAGTGAGTCGAATAGCGGGAGCGGCGAGCAGTACTTC; CDR3: CAISESNSGSGEQYF
V: TRBV7-9; D: -; J: TRBJ2-5; size: -; DNA: TGTGCCAGCAGCTTAGCTAGTTTCCCAGAGACCCAGTACTTC; CDR3: CASSLASFPETQYF
V: TRBV4-2; D: TRBD2; J: TRBJ2-1; size: -; DNA: TGTGCCAGCAGCGGCCAGACTAGCGGGAGAAGCTATGAGCAGTTCTTC; CDR3: CASSGQTSGRSYEQFF
V: TRBV15; D: TRBD2; J: TRBJ2-5; size: -; DNA: TGTGCCACCAGCACAAGAGCGGGGGGGGCAGAGACCCAGTACTTC; CDR3: CATSTRAGGAETQYF
V: TRBV5-5; D: TRBD2; J: TRBJ2-1; size: -; DNA: TGTGCCAGCAGCCCCCGCGGGAGCAGCGACAATGAGCAGTTCTTC; CDR3: CASSPRGSSDNEQFF
V: TRBV13; D: TRBD1; J: TRBJ1-2; size: -; DNA: TGTGCCAGCAGCTCGCCGGGACAGGGGGCCGGCTACACCTTC; CDR3: CASSSPGQGAGYTF
V: TRBV11-3; D: -; J: TRBJ1-2; size: -; DNA: TGTGCCAGCAGCTTAAGGACACAACCTAACTATGGCTACACCTTC; CDR3: CASSLRTQPNYGYTF
V: TRBV19; D: TRBD1; J: TRBJ1-1; size: -; DNA: TGTGCCAGTAGTTCTCCAAGGGACAGGGGATATGAAGCTTTCTTT; CDR3: CASSSPRDRGYEAFF
V: TRBV2; D: -; J: TRBJ1-2; size: -; DNA: TGTGCCAGCAGGGCCGGGACACTCTATGGCTACACCTTC; CDR3: CASRAGTLYGYTF
V: TRBV7-9; D: TRBD1; J: TRBJ1-3; size: -; DNA: TGTGCCAGCAGCTCAGGACAGGGCACCGTCTCTGGAAACACCATATATTTT; CDR3: CASSSGQGTVSGNTIYF
V: TRBV7-6; D: -; J: TRBJ1-1; size: -; DNA: TGTGCCAGCAGCTTAAGCGGGGGCATGAACACTGAAGCTTTCTTT; CDR3: CASSLSGGMNTEAFF
V: TRBV9; D: -; J: TRBJ1-1; size: -; DNA: TGTGCCAGCAGCGTAGGGGCAGGGGACACTGAAGCTTTCTTT; CDR3: CASSVGAGDTEAFF
V: TRBV18; D: -; J: TRBJ2-7; size: -; DNA: TGTGCCAGCTCACCACACGGGGACGAGCAGTACTTC; CDR3: CASSPHGDEQYF
V: TRBV7-9; D: TRBD2; J: TRBJ2-3; size: -; DNA: TGTGCCAGCAGCTTTGGACCGGGACTAGGGGACCAAACGCAGTATTTT; CDR3: CASSFGPGLGDQTQYF
V: TRBV5-6; D: TRBD1; J: TRBJ1-1; size: -; DNA: TGTGCCAGCAGCACCGGACAGGGAAACACTGAAGCTTTCTTT; CDR3: CASSTGQGNTEAFF
V: TRBV6-6; D: -; J: TRBJ1-5; size: few; DNA: TGTGCCAGCAGTTACGGCAGGAGCAATCAGCCCCAGCATTTT; CDR3: CASSYGRSNQPQHF
V: TRBV5-1; D: TRBD1; J: TRBJ2-7; size: few; DNA: TGCGCCAGCAGCTTGGCCGGGACAGGGAAGACCAACGAGCAGTACTTC; CDR3: CASSLAGTGKTNEQYF
V: TRBV11-3; D: TRBD2; J: TRBJ2-5; size: -; DNA: TGTGCCAGCACGCTAGCGGAGGAAGAGACCCAGTACTTC; CDR3: CASTLAEEETQYF
V: TRBV5-1; D: TRBD2; J: TRBJ2-3; size: -; DNA: TGCGCCAGCAGCTCGGGGACTAGCGGAATAGATACGCAGTATTTT; CDR3: CASSSGTSGIDTQYF
V: TRBV6-5; D: -; J: TRBJ1-1; size: few; DNA: TGTGCCAGCAGCTCCTACAGGGTGAACACTGAAGCTTTCTTT; CDR3: CASSSYRVNTEAFF
V: TRBV13; D: -; J: TRBJ2-3; size: -; DNA: TGTGCCAGCAGCTTAGGCACGGTGAGCACAGATACGCAGTATTTT; CDR3: CASSLGTVSTDTQYF
V: TRBV6-1; D: -; J: TRBJ1-2; size: few; DNA: TGTGCCAGCAGTGCCTTCGGCTATGGCTACACCTTC; CDR3: CASSAFGYGYTF
V: TRBV4-3; D: TRBD2; J: TRBJ2-1; size: -; DNA: TGCGCCAGCAGCCCCCGGGGGGATCGGGATGAGCAGTTCTTC; CDR3: CASSPRGDRDEQFF
V: TRBV5-4; D: TRBD2; J: TRBJ2-1; size: once; DNA: TGTGCCAGCAGCAGTATACTAGCGGGGGGGAGGGATGAGCAGTTCTTC; CDR3: CASSSILAGGRDEQFF
V: TRBV11-2; D: TRBD2; J: TRBJ2-2; size: -; DNA: TGTGCCAGCAGCTTAAGCGGGAGCGGCGCCGGGGAGCTGTTTTTT; CDR3: CASSLSGSGAGELFF
V: TRBV5-6; D: -; J: TRBJ1-2; size: -; DNA: TGTGCCAGCAGCTCCGGACCGGGAGATGGCTACACCTTC; CDR3: CASSSGPGDGYTF
V: TRBV5-1; D: TRBD1; J: TRBJ1-2; size: -; DNA: TGCGCCAGCAGCTTGGAATGGGACAGGGACTATGGCTACACCTTC; CDR3: CASSLEWDRDYGYTF
V: TRBV19; D: -; J: TRBJ1-5; size: -; DNA: TGTGCCAGTAGTATCAATCAGGTACCCCAGCATTTT; CDR3: CASSINQVPQHF
V: TRBV5-1; D: TRBD1; J: TRBJ1-3; size: -; DNA: TGCGCCAGCAGTCAAGGACAGGGGACCTCTGGAAACACCATATATTTT; CDR3: CASSQGQGTSGNTIYF
V: TRBV19; D: TRBD2; J: TRBJ2-1; size: -; DNA: TGTGCCACCTCGGGGGGGAGTACTTTCTACAATGAGCAGTTCTTC; CDR3: CATSGGSTFYNEQFF
V: TRBV4-3; D: -; J: TRBJ1-1; size: few; DNA: TGCGCCAGCAGCCAAGATACCGGGAACACTGAAGCTTTCTTT; CDR3: CASSQDTGNTEAFF
V: TRBV11-3; D: -; J: TRBJ1-1; size: -; DNA: TGTGCCAGCAGCTTAATGGGCACCCCGAACACTGAAGCTTTCTTT; CDR3: CASSLMGTPNTEAFF
V: TRBV5-4; D: -; J: TRBJ2-2; size: few; DNA: TGTGCCAGCAGCCGGAGTTGGGACACCGGGGAGCTGTTTTTT; CDR3: CASSRSWDTGELFF
V: TRBV11-3; D: -; J: TRBJ1-1; size: -; DNA: TGTGCCAGCAGCCCCCGACTGACAGGGAACACTGAAGCTTTCTTT; CDR3: CASSPRLTGNTEAFF
V: TRBV5-6; D: -; J: TRBJ1-1; size: -; DNA: TGTGCCAGCAGAAAGGGGGAGAACACTGAAGCTTTCTTT; CDR3: CASRKGENTEAFF
V: TRBV7-8; D: -; J: TRBJ2-5; size: -; DNA: TGCGCCAGCAGCCCTCAAGAGACCCAGTACTTC; CDR3: CASSPQETQYF
V: TRBV4-3; D: TRBD1; J: TRBJ1-1; size: -; DNA: TGCGCCAGCAGCCAAGATATAGGGACAGGTGGGGCTTTCTTT; CDR3: CASSQDIGTGGAFF
V: TRBV25-1; D: -; J: TRBJ1-2; size: few; DNA: TGTGCCAGCAGTCCCATTGACGGGGAGTATGGCTACACCTTC; CDR3: CASSPIDGEYGYTF